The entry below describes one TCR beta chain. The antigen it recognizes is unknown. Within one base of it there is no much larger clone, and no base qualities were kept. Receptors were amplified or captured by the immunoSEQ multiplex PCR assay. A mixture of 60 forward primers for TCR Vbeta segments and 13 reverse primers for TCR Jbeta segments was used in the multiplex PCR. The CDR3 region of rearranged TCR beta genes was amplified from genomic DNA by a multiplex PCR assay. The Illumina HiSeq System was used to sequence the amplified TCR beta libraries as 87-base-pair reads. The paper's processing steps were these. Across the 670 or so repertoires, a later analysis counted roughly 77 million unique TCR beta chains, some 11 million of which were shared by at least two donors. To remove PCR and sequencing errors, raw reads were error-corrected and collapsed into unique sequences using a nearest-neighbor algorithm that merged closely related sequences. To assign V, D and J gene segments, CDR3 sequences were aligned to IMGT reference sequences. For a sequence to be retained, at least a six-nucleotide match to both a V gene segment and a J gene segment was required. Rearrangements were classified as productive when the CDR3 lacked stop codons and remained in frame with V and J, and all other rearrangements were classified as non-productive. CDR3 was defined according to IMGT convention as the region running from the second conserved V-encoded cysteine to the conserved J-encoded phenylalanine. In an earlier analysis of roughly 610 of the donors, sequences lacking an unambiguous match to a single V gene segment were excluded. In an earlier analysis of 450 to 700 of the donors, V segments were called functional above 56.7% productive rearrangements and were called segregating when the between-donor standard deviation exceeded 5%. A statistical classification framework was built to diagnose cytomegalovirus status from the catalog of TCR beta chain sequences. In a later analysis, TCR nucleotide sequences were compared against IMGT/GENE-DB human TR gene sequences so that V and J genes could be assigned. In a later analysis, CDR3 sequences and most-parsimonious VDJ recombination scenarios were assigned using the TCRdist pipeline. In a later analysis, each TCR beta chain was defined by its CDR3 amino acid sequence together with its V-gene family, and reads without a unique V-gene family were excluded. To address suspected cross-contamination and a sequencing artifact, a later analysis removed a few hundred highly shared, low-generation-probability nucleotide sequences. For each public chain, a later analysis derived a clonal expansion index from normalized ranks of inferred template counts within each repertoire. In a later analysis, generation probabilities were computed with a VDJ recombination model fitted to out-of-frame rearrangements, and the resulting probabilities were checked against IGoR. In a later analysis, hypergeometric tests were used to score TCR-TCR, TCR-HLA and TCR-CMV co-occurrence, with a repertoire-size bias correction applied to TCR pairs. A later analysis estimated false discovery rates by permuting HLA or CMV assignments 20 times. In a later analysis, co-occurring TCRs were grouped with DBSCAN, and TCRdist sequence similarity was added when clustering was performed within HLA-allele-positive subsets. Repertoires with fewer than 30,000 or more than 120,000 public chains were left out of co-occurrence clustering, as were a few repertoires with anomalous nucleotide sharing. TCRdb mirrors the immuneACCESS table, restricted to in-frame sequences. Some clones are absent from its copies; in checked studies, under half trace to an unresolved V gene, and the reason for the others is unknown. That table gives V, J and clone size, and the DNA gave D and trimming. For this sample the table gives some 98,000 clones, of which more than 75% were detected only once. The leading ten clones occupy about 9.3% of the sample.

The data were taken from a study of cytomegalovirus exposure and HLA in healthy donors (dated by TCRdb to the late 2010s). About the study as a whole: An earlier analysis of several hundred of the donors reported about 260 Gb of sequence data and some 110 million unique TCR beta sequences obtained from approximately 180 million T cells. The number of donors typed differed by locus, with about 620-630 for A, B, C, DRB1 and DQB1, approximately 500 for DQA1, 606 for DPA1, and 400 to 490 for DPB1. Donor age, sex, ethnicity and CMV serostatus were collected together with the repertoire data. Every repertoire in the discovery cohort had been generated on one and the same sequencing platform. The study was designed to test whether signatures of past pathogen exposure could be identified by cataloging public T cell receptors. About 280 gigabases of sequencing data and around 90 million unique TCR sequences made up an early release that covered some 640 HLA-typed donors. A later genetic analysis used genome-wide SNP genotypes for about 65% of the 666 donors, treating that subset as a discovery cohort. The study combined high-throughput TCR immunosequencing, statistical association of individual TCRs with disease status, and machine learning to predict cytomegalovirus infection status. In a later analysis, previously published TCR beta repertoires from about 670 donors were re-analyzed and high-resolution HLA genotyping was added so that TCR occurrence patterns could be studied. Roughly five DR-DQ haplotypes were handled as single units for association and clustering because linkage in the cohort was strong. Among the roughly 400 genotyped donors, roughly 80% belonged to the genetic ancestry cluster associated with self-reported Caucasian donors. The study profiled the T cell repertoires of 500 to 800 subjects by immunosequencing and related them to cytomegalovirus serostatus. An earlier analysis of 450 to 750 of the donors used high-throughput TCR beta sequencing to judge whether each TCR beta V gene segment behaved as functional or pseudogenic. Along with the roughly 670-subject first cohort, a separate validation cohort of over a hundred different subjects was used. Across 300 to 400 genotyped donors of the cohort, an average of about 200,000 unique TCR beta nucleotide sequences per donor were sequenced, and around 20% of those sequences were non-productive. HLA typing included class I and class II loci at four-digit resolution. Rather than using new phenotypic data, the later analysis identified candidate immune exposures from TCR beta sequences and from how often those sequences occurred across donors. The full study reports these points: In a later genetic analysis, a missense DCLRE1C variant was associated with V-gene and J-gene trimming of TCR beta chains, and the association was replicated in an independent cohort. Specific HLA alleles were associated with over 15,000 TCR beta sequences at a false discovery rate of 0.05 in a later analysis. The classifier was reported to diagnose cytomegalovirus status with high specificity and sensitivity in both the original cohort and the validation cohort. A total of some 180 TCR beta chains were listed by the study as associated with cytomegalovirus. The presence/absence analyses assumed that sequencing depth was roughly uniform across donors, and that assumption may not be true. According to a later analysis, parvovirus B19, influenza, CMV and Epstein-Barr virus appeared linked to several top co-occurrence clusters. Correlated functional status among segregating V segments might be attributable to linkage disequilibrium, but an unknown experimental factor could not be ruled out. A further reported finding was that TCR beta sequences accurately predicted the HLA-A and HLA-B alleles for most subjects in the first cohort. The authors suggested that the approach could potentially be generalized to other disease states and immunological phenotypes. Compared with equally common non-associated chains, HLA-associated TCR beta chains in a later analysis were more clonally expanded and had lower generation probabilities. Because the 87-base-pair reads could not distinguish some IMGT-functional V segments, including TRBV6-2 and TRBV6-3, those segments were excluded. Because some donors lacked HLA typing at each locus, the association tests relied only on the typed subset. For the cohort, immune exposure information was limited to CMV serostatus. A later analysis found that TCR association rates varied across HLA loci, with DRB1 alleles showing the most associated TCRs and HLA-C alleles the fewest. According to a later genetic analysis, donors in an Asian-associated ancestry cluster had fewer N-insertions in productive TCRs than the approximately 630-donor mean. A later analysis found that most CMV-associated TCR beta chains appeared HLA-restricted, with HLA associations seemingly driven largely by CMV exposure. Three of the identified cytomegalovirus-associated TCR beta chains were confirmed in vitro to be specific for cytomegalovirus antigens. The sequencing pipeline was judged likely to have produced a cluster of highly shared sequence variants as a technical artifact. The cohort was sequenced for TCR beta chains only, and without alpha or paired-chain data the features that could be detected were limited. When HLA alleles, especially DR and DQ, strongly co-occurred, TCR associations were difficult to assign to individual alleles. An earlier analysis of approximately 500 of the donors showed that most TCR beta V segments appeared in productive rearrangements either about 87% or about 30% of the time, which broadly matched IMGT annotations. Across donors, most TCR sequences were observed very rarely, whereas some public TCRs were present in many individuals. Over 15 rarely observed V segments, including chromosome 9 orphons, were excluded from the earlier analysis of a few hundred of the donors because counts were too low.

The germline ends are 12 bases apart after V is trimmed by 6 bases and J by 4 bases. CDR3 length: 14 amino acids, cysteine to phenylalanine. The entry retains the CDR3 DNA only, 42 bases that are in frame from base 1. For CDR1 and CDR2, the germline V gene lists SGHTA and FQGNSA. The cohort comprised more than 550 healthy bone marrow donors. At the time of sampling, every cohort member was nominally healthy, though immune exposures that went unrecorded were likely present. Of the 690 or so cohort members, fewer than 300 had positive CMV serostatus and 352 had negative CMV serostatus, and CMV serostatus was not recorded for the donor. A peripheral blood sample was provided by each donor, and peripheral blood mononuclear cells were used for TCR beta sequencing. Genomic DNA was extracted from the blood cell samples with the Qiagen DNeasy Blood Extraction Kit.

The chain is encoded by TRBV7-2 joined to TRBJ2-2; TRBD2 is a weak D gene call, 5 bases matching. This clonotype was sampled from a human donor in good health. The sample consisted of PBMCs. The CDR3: CASSVDAGTGELFF. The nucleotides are TGTGCCAGCAGTGTAGATGCGGGCACCGGGGAGCTGTTTTTT. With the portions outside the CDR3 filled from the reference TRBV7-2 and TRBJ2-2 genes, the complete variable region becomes GAGVSQSPSNKVTEKGKDVELRCDPISGHTALYWYRQSLGQGLEFLIYFQGNSAPDKSGLPSDRFSAERTGGSVSTLTIQRTQQEDSAVYLCASSVDAGTGELFFGEGSRLTVL.